Below, 7 T cell receptor beta chains from the same sample are listed, as sequenced in a study of liver allograft versus peripheral blood T cells. Overall study: Comparative analysis was performed on T cell receptor repertoires from transplanted livers and from recipients' peripheral blood.

MiXCR, run by TCRdb on the reads, gives a single entry per CDR3 protein. The sample comprises over 2,500 distinct CDR3 sequences, about 17% of which are singletons, and more than 20% rests with the top ten. These receptor sequences come from a human patient who had a liver transplant. Certain T cells may be donor cells from the graft.

The V gene is TRBV9, the J gene TRBJ2-3; 9 bases are a match to TRBD2. Germline V lookup: CDR1 SGDLS, CDR2 YYNGEE. The ends lost 4 bases at V and 1 base at J; junction bases unmatched: 4. This CDR3 spans 15 amino acids. CDR3 residues: CASSSAGGGTDTQYF. Written as DNA, the CDR3 is TGTGCCAGCAGCAGTGCGGGGGGGGGCACAGATACGCAGTATTTT.

Concerning this clonotype: A far larger clone is one nucleotide away, so this likely arose from a read error. The V call is TRBV24-1, the J call TRBJ2-7; TRBD2 is a possible D gene (7 bases). With the DNA end fitting TRBJ2-1 better, the J assignment may be wrong. Germline V gene data show CDR1 as KGHDR and CDR2 as SFDVKD. The CDR3 is 16 residues long. CDR3 coding DNA: TGTGCCACCAGCGGGGGGCCGGGACATACCTACAATGAGCAGTTCTTC. Encoded protein: CATSGGPGHTYNEQFF.

The chain has TRBV7-9 and TRBJ2-7; D unresolved. Looked up from germline, CDR1 is SEHNR and CDR2 is FQNEAQ (reference sequence). CDR3 length equals 12 residues. Trimming took 1 base from V and 5 from J, leaving 6 bases between them. For the CDR3, the DNA is TGTGCCAGCAGCTTAGACTACCACGAGCAGTACTTC. Its protein is CASSLDYHEQYF.

V and J are TRBV27 and TRBJ1-1, with 10 nucleotides matching TRBD1. V lost 6 bases and J lost 3; bases outside the gene matches: 10. CDR1 is MNHEY and CDR2 is SMNVEV in the germline V gene (reference sequence). The CDR3 loop spans 16 amino acids. The CDR3 DNA is TGTGCCAGCAGCCCGGCGGCGGGACAGGGGTACACTGAAGCTTTCTTT. Its protein is CASSPAAGQGYTEAFF.

By sample share, this clonotype is medium-sized. The CDR3 reads CAISPRSQGLNYGYTF. CDR3 coding DNA: TGTGCCATCAGCCCCCGGAGTCAGGGACTTAACTATGGCTACACCTTC. The chain employs TRBV10-3 and TRBJ1-2, with D tentatively TRBD1 (5 bases). CDR1 and CDR2 (germline): ENHRY, SYGVKD. The CDR3 is 16 amino acids. V was cut by 6 bases and J by 1 base, with 18 bases left in between.

This clonotype was picked up many times. This chain connects TRBV10-1 to TRBJ2-5; 8 bases line up with TRBD2. Germline loops: CDR1 WNHNN, CDR2 SYGVQD (reference sequence). The CDR3 totals 16 residues. The ends lost 2 bases at V and 5 bases at J; junction bases unmatched: 10. Here the CDR3 reads CASSEDPRGDWETQYF. The CDR3 coding sequence is TGCGCCAGCAGTGAGGACCCGCGGGGGGATTGGGAGACCCAGTACTTC.

This clonotype is judged medium-sized. V gene TRBV27 combines with J gene TRBJ2-1, with a tentative D call TRBD1 (5 bases). This CDR3 contains 14 residues. V lost 6 bases and J 2 bases, leaving 11 bases between the germline ends. The germline CDR1 and CDR2 sequences are MNHEY and SMNVEV (reference sequence). CDR3 loop: CASRAAGPYNEQFF. CDR3 coding DNA: TGTGCCAGCAGGGCGGCAGGGCCCTACAATGAGCAGTTCTTC.